This is a list of T cell receptor beta chains from one sample in a study of cytomegalovirus exposure and HLA in healthy donors. TCRdb keeps only in-frame clones here, not all; method: immunoSEQ multiplex PCR. Of fewer than 150,000 clones listed, about 84% are singletons. The sequenced sample was PBMCs. The receptors here all came from a woman in her thirties or forties in good health and CMV-seropositive. The CDR3 runs from the conserved cysteine through the conserved F or W. Each record gives: D gene, J gene, V gene, CDR3 length, clone size, CDR3 protein, CDR3 DNA. The D gene is left open where the match is weak. Size is omitted from some rows. Given values are once, few, many or a class for expanded clones.

d_gene: TRBD1; j_gene: TRBJ2-7; v_gene: TRBV27; len: 17; abundance: -; CDR3aa: CASSLISGQGGSYEQYF; CDR3nt: TGTGCCAGCAGTTTAATAAGTGGACAGGGGGGGTCCTACGAGCAGTACTTC
d_gene: -; j_gene: TRBJ2-6; v_gene: TRBV15; len: 14; abundance: -; CDR3aa: CATSVLSGANVLTF; CDR3nt: TGTGCCACCAGCGTCCTCTCTGGGGCCAACGTCCTGACTTTC
d_gene: TRBD1; j_gene: TRBJ1-2; v_gene: TRBV5-1; len: 13; abundance: once; CDR3aa: CASADRGPYGYTF; CDR3nt: TGCGCCAGCGCGGACAGGGGCCCTTATGGCTACACCTTC
d_gene: TRBD1; j_gene: TRBJ1-1; v_gene: TRBV7-9; len: 14; abundance: -; CDR3aa: CASTTTGVGAEAFF; CDR3nt: TGTGCCAGCACTACTACAGGGGTCGGGGCTGAAGCTTTCTTT
d_gene: -; j_gene: TRBJ2-1; v_gene: TRBV7-2; len: 13; abundance: -; CDR3aa: CASSLARGNEQFF; CDR3nt: TGTGCCAGCAGCTTAGCAAGGGGCAATGAGCAGTTCTTC
d_gene: -; j_gene: TRBJ2-5; v_gene: TRBV5-1; len: 20; abundance: -; CDR3aa: CASSLGLISQGTLLQETQYF; CDR3nt: TGCGCCAGCAGCTTGGGGTTGATATCACAGGGGACTCTTCTTCAAGAGACCCAGTACTTC
d_gene: TRBD2; j_gene: TRBJ2-1; v_gene: TRBV13; len: 14; abundance: -; CDR3aa: CASSPSGSRNEQFF; CDR3nt: TGTGCCAGCAGCCCTAGCGGGAGTCGCAATGAGCAGTTCTTC
d_gene: TRBD2; j_gene: TRBJ2-5; v_gene: TRBV7-9; len: 18; abundance: -; CDR3aa: CASSLGASGRAEPETQYF; CDR3nt: TGTGCCAGCAGCTTAGGGGCTAGCGGGAGGGCCGAACCCGAGACCCAGTACTTC
d_gene: TRBD1; j_gene: TRBJ1-1; v_gene: TRBV28; len: 16; abundance: once; CDR3aa: CASRPTLGQGAPEAFF; CDR3nt: TGTGCCAGCAGGCCCACCCTGGGACAGGGGGCTCCTGAAGCTTTCTTT
d_gene: TRBD1; j_gene: TRBJ2-7; v_gene: TRBV2; len: 15; abundance: -; CDR3aa: CASRAGTGIRYEQYF; CDR3nt: TGTGCCAGCAGGGCAGGGACAGGGATTCGCTACGAGCAGTACTTC
d_gene: -; j_gene: TRBJ2-5; v_gene: TRBV29-1; len: 13; abundance: -; CDR3aa: CSVGGVGVETQYF; CDR3nt: TGCAGCGTTGGGGGGGTAGGGGTTGAGACCCAGTACTTC
d_gene: -; j_gene: TRBJ1-2; v_gene: TRBV18; len: 15; abundance: -; CDR3aa: CASSPPATGDYGYTF; CDR3nt: TGTGCCAGCTCACCACCGGCGACGGGGGACTATGGCTACACCTTC
d_gene: -; j_gene: TRBJ1-5; v_gene: TRBV4-2; len: 17; abundance: few; CDR3aa: CASSQATGPYSNQPQHF; CDR3nt: TGTGCCAGCAGCCAGGCTACAGGGCCCTATAGCAATCAGCCCCAGCATTTT
d_gene: TRBD1; j_gene: TRBJ2-7; v_gene: TRBV9; len: 14; abundance: -; CDR3aa: CASSTGTGGYEQYF; CDR3nt: TGTGCCAGCAGCACCGGGACAGGGGGGTACGAGCAGTACTTC
d_gene: -; j_gene: TRBJ2-7; v_gene: TRBV2; len: 16; abundance: -; CDR3aa: CASSEITSQKRYEQYF; CDR3nt: TGTGCCAGCAGTGAAATCACTAGCCAAAAACGCTACGAGCAGTACTTC
d_gene: TRBD1; j_gene: TRBJ1-5; v_gene: TRBV7-3; len: 13; abundance: -; CDR3aa: CASARDSNQPQHF; CDR3nt: TGTGCCAGCGCACGGGACAGTAATCAGCCCCAGCATTTT
d_gene: TRBD1; j_gene: TRBJ1-2; v_gene: TRBV11-2; len: 16; abundance: -; CDR3aa: CASSSLGVDRGARYTF; CDR3nt: TGTGCCAGCAGCTCACTAGGGGTAGACAGGGGCGCACGCTACACCTTC